This T cell receptor beta chain originates from a study of T cells in Graves' hyperthyroidism and ophthalmopathy. RNA transcripts provided the source from which TCR beta CDR3 regions were amplified. The HTBI set primed first-round TCR CDR3 RT-PCR. TCRdb recomputed calls from the multiplex PCR reads with MiXCR, one row per CDR3 protein. The sample consists of about 420,000 distinct CDR3 sequences, approximately 13% of them appearing once. The CDR3 length is 15 residues. V was clipped by 3 bases and J by 2 bases, with 8 bases between them. The TCR sequence derives from a woman younger than 30 with Graves' hyperthyroidism. The sequenced sample consisted of blood. This chain uses TRBV12-3 or TRBV12-4 with TRBJ2-6; D tentatively reads TRBD1 or TRBD2 (5 bases each). The CDR3 region has the DNA TGTGCCAGCAGTTTCGTGGGGGCTGGGGCCAACGTCCTGACTTTC. It is translated as CASSFVGAGANVLTF.